The 23 T cell receptor beta chains presented below share a single source sample, sequenced in a study of STAT5B mutations in CD4+ large granular lymphocyte leukemia. The repertoire was sequenced with immunoSEQ multiplex PCR; TCRdb's copy has only in-frame clones and lacks some. The table includes 30,000 or so clones, roughly 91% detected once. Sequenced input: CD4+ T cells from blood buffy coats. These receptors came from a human donor in good health.

The rearrangement links TRBV7-9 to TRBJ2-7; 12 nucleotides align to TRBD2. V dropped 4 bases and J dropped 4; count of bases not matched to a gene: 5. CDR1 is SEHNR, CDR2 FQNEAQ, per germline (reference sequence). The CDR3 runs 15 residues. This CDR3 reads CASSWTGTSGYEQYF. CDR3 coding DNA: TGTGCCAGCAGCTGGACCGGGACTAGCGGGTACGAGCAGTACTTC.

The chain is built from TRBV5-5 and TRBJ1-5; no firm D call. CDR1 SGHKS and CDR2 YYEKEE come from the germline V gene (reference sequence). The CDR3 covers 14 residues. The V end was cut by 0 bases, the J end by 3 bases, with 7 bases between. The chain's CDR3 is CASSLDRLNQPQHF. CDR3 nucleotides: TGTGCCAGCAGCTTGGACAGACTCAATCAGCCCCAGCATTTT.

The chain couples TRBV28 to TRBJ1-4; no firm D call. Germline assignment: CDR1 MDHEN and CDR2 SYDVKM. The CDR3 sequence is 15 residues long. Between the trimmed V and J ends, which lost 5 bases and 0 bases, there was a span of 10 bases. The CDR3 DNA follows: TGTGCCAGCAGTCCCACCGGGGCAACTAATGAAAAACTGTTTTTT. Translation gives CASSPTGATNEKLFF.

The J gene is TRBJ2-4, the V gene TRBV7-9; 7 nucleotides align to TRBD2. This CDR3 comprises 13 residues. Germline V lookup: CDR1 SEHNR, CDR2 FQNEAQ (reference sequence). The V and J ends lost 5 bases and 8 bases, in that order; junction bases with no gene match: 6. CDR3 coding DNA: TGTGCCAGCAGCCGTGGACTAGAGGACATTCAGTACTTC. Translated: CASSRGLEDIQYF.

This clone appeared once. J is TRBJ2-3 and V is TRBV15, with 8 bases matching TRBD1. There are 17 residues in the CDR3. Trimming at V came to 0 bases and at J to 5 bases, leaving 10 bases not matched to a gene. Germline CDR1 and CDR2: LNHNV and YYDKDF (reference sequence). The CDR3 protein is CATSRDRTGIQEDTQYF. DNA of the CDR3: TGTGCCACCAGCAGAGATCGGACAGGGATTCAGGAAGATACGCAGTATTTT. Full variable domain (missing parts from reference TRBV15 and TRBJ2-3): DAMVIQNPRYQVTQFGKPVTLSCSQTLNHNVMYWYQQKSSQAPKLLFHYYDKDFNNEADTPDNFQSRRPNTSFCFLDIRSPGLGDTAMYLCATSRDRTGIQEDTQYFGPGTRLTVL.

The chain combines TRBV7-2 with TRBJ1-5; D possibly corresponds to TRBD1 (5 bases). There are 13 residues in the CDR3. V was clipped by 4 bases and J by 4 bases, with 8 bases between them. Germline V gives CDR1 SGHTA, CDR2 FQGNSA. The CDR3, as DNA: TGTGCCAGCAGCTCCGGGGGGAATCAGCCCCAGCATTTT. It encodes CASSSGGNQPQHF.

The chain carries TRBV2 and TRBJ2-7; 7 bases fit TRBD1. Germline trimming cut 4 bases from V and 0 bases from J; bases unmatched to any gene: 3. This CDR3 comprises 14 residues. CDR1 is SNHLY and CDR2 is FYNNEI in the germline V gene. The DNA of the CDR3 is TGTGCCAGCAGTGGACAGGGCCTCTCCTACGAGCAGTACTTC. It codes for CASSGQGLSYEQYF.

V gene TRBV28 combines with J gene TRBJ1-4; 8 bases line up with TRBD1. CDR1 and CDR2 from the germline V gene are MDHEN and SYDVKM. The trim removed 6 bases at V and 8 bases at J, leaving 35 bases unmatched. The CDR3 is 23 residues long. CDR3 nucleotide sequence: TGTGCCAGCAGCCAAAACCTATGGAACCGGGACAACAGGGGGAAGGGGGATATAGAAAAACTGTTTTTT. Translating it yields CASSQNLWNRDNRGKGDIEKLFF.

The chain links TRBV29-1 to TRBJ2-1, with TRBD1 matching 8 bases. Germline V lookup: CDR1 SQVTM, CDR2 ANQGSEA. This CDR3 contains 13 residues. V lost 6 bases, J lost 5 bases, and 6 bases stayed unmatched. The CDR3, as DNA: TGCAGCGTCGCTGGACAGGGAGACAATGAGCAGTTCTTC. This translates into CSVAGQGDNEQFF.

The J gene is TRBJ2-5, the V gene TRBV6-1; D call uncertain. Trimming removed 4 bases at V and 7 bases at J, with 16 bases between. The CDR3 has 14 amino acids. Germline CDR1 reads MNHNS; CDR2 reads SASEGT. CDR3 in amino acids: CASSADGGKVTQYF. Written as DNA, the CDR3 is TGTGCCAGCAGTGCGGACGGTGGTAAAGTGACCCAGTACTTC.

For this clone: The sample carries other DNA sequences with the same CDR3. The rearrangement uses TRBV18 and TRBJ2-3; D is uncertain. The V gene's germline CDR1 is KGHSH and CDR2 LQKENI. The length of the CDR3 is 13 residues. V was pared by 3 bases and J by 4 bases, with 8 bases between. CDR3 nucleotides: TGTGCCAGCTCACCTTCGGGTGCAGATACGCAGTATTTT. This gives the protein CASSPSGADTQYF.

The rearrangement joins TRBV11-2 to TRBJ1-1; TRBD1 matches at 7 bases. Per the germline V gene, CDR1 is SGHAT and CDR2 is FQNNGV. The trim removed 5 bases at V and 3 bases at J, leaving 18 bases unmatched. This CDR3 contains 18 residues. DNA of the CDR3: TGTGCCAGCAGCCCCATTATAGGAAGAGGGGGCGAGTACACTGAAGCTTTCTTT. This encodes CASSPIIGRGGEYTEAFF.

The rearrangement joins TRBV28 to TRBJ2-7; 9 bases fit TRBD1. V was pared by 5 bases and J by 13 bases, with 9 bases of the junction left unmatched. Germline V gene sequence: CDR1 MDHEN, CDR2 SYDVKM. This CDR3 spans 12 amino acids. CDR3 nucleotide sequence: TGTGCCAGCAGTCTAGGACAGGGGACGATTTACTTC. Protein product: CASSLGQGTIYF.

V usage is TRBV28 and J usage is TRBJ2-3; 7 positions agree with TRBD2. The V gene's germline CDR1 is MDHEN and CDR2 SYDVKM. V was pared by 4 bases and J by 1 base, with 8 bases of the junction left unmatched. CDR3 length: 16 residues. CDR3 sequence reads: CASSSPLADGTDTQYF. The CDR3 coding sequence is TGTGCCAGCAGTTCTCCCCTAGCGGATGGCACAGATACGCAGTATTTT.

The chain recombines TRBV29-1 with TRBJ1-1, with D maybe TRBD1 (6 bases). The CDR3 covers 14 residues. Germline-derived CDR1 and CDR2 are SQVTM and ANQGSEA. The V and J ends lost 4 bases and 4 bases respectively, with 16 bases between them. CDR3: CSVGASGATTEAFF. The CDR3 nucleotides are TGCAGCGTTGGAGCATCGGGGGCGACCACTGAAGCTTTCTTT.

The chain uses TRBV30 and TRBJ1-4; D gene ambiguous. V lost 4 bases and J lost 0, with 15 bases in between. CDR3 length: 16 residues. Germline lookup yields CDR1 GTSNPN and CDR2 SVGIG (reference sequence). The CDR3 loop is CAWNTHFRPTNEKLFF. The DNA for the CDR3 is TGTGCCTGGAATACCCACTTCCGGCCAACTAATGAAAAACTGTTTTTT.

CDR3 sequence: CASSQDGSSYNEQFF. CDR3 in DNA: TGTGCCAGCAGCCAGGACGGGAGCTCCTACAATGAGCAGTTCTTC. The chain is built from TRBV7-6 and TRBJ2-1; weak D call: TRBD2 (6 bases). The CDR3 loop spans 15 amino acids. V dropped 5 bases and J dropped 0 bases, with 11 bases sitting between them. Germline V CDR1 and CDR2: SGHVS, FNYEAQ.

The genes are TRBV28 and TRBJ2-7, with 7 bases matching TRBD2. The length of the CDR3 is 13 residues. CDR1 and CDR2 (germline): MDHEN, SYDVKM. The V and J ends lost 6 bases and 2 bases, in that order; junction bases with no gene match: 4. CDR3 sequence: CASRTSETYEQYF. The CDR3 DNA is TGTGCCAGCAGAACTAGCGAGACCTACGAGCAGTACTTC.

The chain is built from TRBV28 and TRBJ1-1; D is perhaps TRBD1 (6 bases). This CDR3 contains 14 residues. Germline V gives CDR1 MDHEN, CDR2 SYDVKM. Trimming took off 5 bases at V and 11 bases at J, with 21 bases between the two ends. CDR3 amino acids: CASSPPSYGGQAFF. For the CDR3, the DNA is TGTGCCAGCAGTCCCCCCTCTTACGGGGGCCAGGCTTTCTTT.

The CDR3 DNA reads as TGTGCCAGCAGTTTAGTCTTCGGGGGCGGCTATGGCTACACCTTC. Its translation: CASSLVFGGGYGYTF. This chain joins TRBV27 and TRBJ1-2; D perhaps matches TRBD1 (6 bases). Trimming removed 2 bases at V and 4 bases at J, with 14 bases between. This CDR3 has 15 amino acids. Germline lookup yields CDR1 MNHEY and CDR2 SMNVEV (reference sequence).

The rearrangement uses TRBV6-1 and TRBJ2-5; TRBD1 matches at 7 bases. Germline lookup yields CDR1 MNHNS and CDR2 SASEGT. This CDR3 contains 15 residues. The trim removed 4 bases at V and 7 bases at J, leaving 12 bases unmatched. The DNA of the CDR3 is TGTGCCAGCAGTGGGACGACAGGGAAGTGGGTGACCCAGTACTTC. This codes for CASSGTTGKWVTQYF.

The rearrangement joins TRBV28 to TRBJ2-1; D is unclear. This CDR3 is 13 amino acids long. V was trimmed by 6 bases and J by 8 bases, leaving 14 bases between them. Germline CDR1 and CDR2: MDHEN and SYDVKM. CDR3 in DNA: TGTGCCAGCAGAGCCAGGCCTCGGGATGAGCAGTTCTTC. Translation: CASRARPRDEQFF.

The chain uses TRBV19 and TRBJ1-4, with D possibly being TRBD1 (5 bases). The CDR3 contains 15 residues. V shed 5 bases and J shed 8 bases, with 18 bases lying between them. Germline V lookup: CDR1 LNHDA, CDR2 SQIVND (reference sequence). DNA for the CDR3: TGTGCCAGTAGTCTGCCGGGCGGGGCTAGCGAAAAACTGTTTTTT. Its translation is CASSLPGGASEKLFF.